This T cell receptor beta chain was observed in a study of blood T cells in healthy people across ages. Each sample used at least 6 million PBMCs. Through a sample-barcoded 5' primer and a J-beta primer mix, a second PCR was run for roughly 6 to 11 cycles. TCRdb re-derived calls from the 5' RACE reads in MiXCR, one entry per CDR3 protein. The sample carries roughly 1,100,000 distinct CDR3 sequences, approximately 25% recorded once. This CDR3 has 11 amino acids. The germline V and J ends were trimmed by 4 bases and 7 bases, with 7 bases remaining between them. The sample was also reused in another study, on T cells of mothers and their children. Turning to that study: Each child gave a few million TCR beta CDR3 reads (each mother, over 8.5 million).

The sample consisted of blood. The chain joins TRBV12-3 or TRBV12-4 to TRBJ2-5; D unresolved. This receptor was taken from a girl aged 2 to 10 in good health. CDR3 in DNA: TGTGCCAGCAGTTGGACCCTGACCCAGTACTTC. Translating it yields CASSWTLTQYF.